Shown below are 5 T cell receptor beta chains from a single sample sequenced in a study of blood T cells in healthy people across ages. A second 7 to 11 cycle PCR used barcoded and J-beta primers. TCRdb reanalysed the 5' RACE reads using MiXCR and keeps one entry per CDR3 protein. Among 600,000 to 850,000 distinct CDR3 sequences listed, 20% to 25% were seen once. This sample also appeared in a second study, on T cells of mothers and their children.

Material: blood. The receptors come from a boy aged 10-17 years in good health.

This clonotype was observed a handful of times. This chain joins TRBV29-1 and TRBJ2-3, with D unclear. V was cut by 7 bases and J by 4 bases, with 9 bases left in between. Germline loops: CDR1 SQVTM, CDR2 ANQGSEA. CDR3 length equals 11 residues. The CDR3 region is CSDLLADTQYF. CDR3 DNA: TGCAGCGACCTACTTGCAGATACGCAGTATTTT.

The chain recombines TRBV12-3 or TRBV12-4 with TRBJ1-1, with D possibly being TRBD1 (6 bases). The CDR3 loop spans 17 amino acids. The V and J ends lost 7 bases and 0 bases respectively, with 21 bases between them. DNA of the CDR3: TGTGCCAGCAAAGGAATAGGGGAGGGGGGAATGAACACTGAAGCTTTCTTT. Encoded protein: CASKGIGEGGMNTEAFF.

V gene TRBV11-2 combines with J gene TRBJ1-2, with unresolved D. The V and J ends lost 5 bases and 8 bases respectively, with 15 bases between them. This CDR3 is built from 13 residues. From germline, CDR1 is SGHAT and CDR2 FQNNGV. CDR3 region: CASSPGRLTGYTF. CDR3 sequence (DNA): TGTGCCAGCAGCCCAGGACGGCTGACGGGCTACACCTTC.

This clonotype was recorded a few times. The chain has TRBV13 and TRBJ1-1; D gene ambiguous. The CDR3 is 13 amino acids. The ends were cut back, 5 bases at V and 4 bases at J, with 11 bases in the middle. The germline V gene encodes CDR1 PRHDT and CDR2 FYEKMQ (reference sequence). CDR3 protein: CASSLSASTEAFF. The CDR3 nucleotides are TGTGCCAGCAGCCTCAGCGCCTCCACTGAAGCTTTCTTT.

The chain employs TRBV7-3 and TRBJ2-5, with D unclear. The J call is uncertain, as TRBJ2-1 better fits the DNA end. CDR3 length equals 15 residues. Germline values: CDR1 SGHTA, CDR2 FQGTGA. The chain's CDR3 is CASSRTASSYNEQFF. CDR3 DNA sequence: TGTGCCAGCAGCCGGACCGCAAGCTCCTACAATGAGCAGTTCTTC.